This entry lists 22 T cell receptor beta chains sequenced from one sample in a study of cytomegalovirus exposure and HLA in healthy donors. PCR amplification relied on 60 Vbeta primers (plus 13 Jbeta primers). The method was immunoSEQ multiplex PCR; TCRdb's version includes in-frame clones alone and lacks a portion of them. Seen here are tens of thousands of clones, 60% to 70% observed once, and the top ten hold roughly 6%. Sequencing was carried out using PBMCs. The receptors shown here come from a woman aged 25 to 39 in good health and CMV-seronegative.

The rearrangement links TRBV7-2 to TRBJ1-1; D ambiguous. The germline V gene encodes CDR1 SGHTA and CDR2 FQGNSA. V was shortened by 1 base and J by 14 bases, with 26 bases between the two germline ends. This CDR3 region has 16 residues. The CDR3 nucleotides are TGTGCCAGCAGCTTAGTAGGTGTCGGGGAAGGTGGGTTCACCTTCTTT. Translation: CASSLVGVGEGGFTFF.

The J gene is TRBJ2-7, the V gene TRBV6-6; TRBD2 matches at 7 bases. This CDR3 is 13 amino acids long. Germline CDR1 and CDR2: MNHNY and SVGAGI (reference sequence). Losses at the gene ends were 6 bases for V and 4 bases for J; bases not matched to a gene: 6. CDR3 sequence: CASRNQGGYEQYF. DNA for the CDR3: TGTGCCAGCAGAAACCAGGGAGGGTACGAGCAGTACTTC.

The rearrangement uses TRBV5-1 and TRBJ2-7; 13 bases line up with TRBD2. The length of the CDR3 is 16 residues. Trimming removed 4 bases from V and 1 base from J; junction bases left unmatched: 5. CDR1 is SGHRS, CDR2 YFSETQ, per germline. The CDR3 is CASSPGLAGQSYEQYF. The DNA for the CDR3 is TGCGCCAGCAGCCCGGGACTAGCGGGACAATCCTACGAGCAGTACTTC.

This chain uses TRBV7-2 with TRBJ2-1, with 8 bases lining up with TRBD2. Looked up from germline, CDR1 is SGHTA and CDR2 is FQGNSA. The CDR3 is 14 amino acids. Trimming removed 6 bases from V and 9 bases from J; junction bases left unmatched: 10. The CDR3 spells CASSPDGGAREQFF. The CDR3 nucleotides read TGTGCCAGCAGTCCTGACGGGGGGGCGCGTGAGCAGTTCTTC.

The V call is TRBV29-1, the J call TRBJ1-2; 8 nucleotides agree with TRBD1. CDR1 SQVTM and CDR2 ANQGSEA come from the germline V gene. V gave up 5 bases and J gave up 5 bases; unmatched junction bases: 10. This CDR3 comprises 14 residues. The CDR3 sequence: CSVLVTGVGYGYTF. The CDR3, as DNA: TGCAGCGTTCTCGTGACAGGGGTGGGATATGGCTACACCTTC.

This clone was counted once. The J gene is TRBJ2-2, the V gene TRBV7-2, with D possibly being TRBD2 (5 bases). There are 14 residues in the CDR3. The V gene lost 2 bases and the J gene lost 5 bases, with 9 bases spanning the gap. The germline CDR1 and CDR2 sequences are SGHTA and FQGNSA. CDR3 coding DNA: TGTGCCAGCAGCTTAACTCAGCGGACCGGGGAGCTGTTTTTT. Its translation is CASSLTQRTGELFF.

The chain recombines TRBV12-5 with TRBJ2-2, with D unresolved. CDR3 length: 13 amino acids. Deletions cut 6 bases from V and 4 bases from J, with 9 bases between. CDR1 and CDR2 from the germline V gene are LGHNT and FRNRAP. CDR3 sequence reads: CASGLWATGELFF. The CDR3 DNA sequence: TGTGCTAGTGGCTTGTGGGCCACCGGGGAGCTGTTTTTT.

V is TRBV7-8 and J is TRBJ1-5; maybe TRBD1 (5 bases). Trimming left V 5 bases short and J 8 bases short, with 13 bases between. Germline V lookup: CDR1 SGHVS, CDR2 FQNEAQ. The CDR3 sequence is 13 residues long. The CDR3 spells CASSGGAREPQHF. Written as DNA, the CDR3 is TGTGCCAGCAGCGGAGGGGCAAGGGAGCCCCAGCATTTT. The entire variable domain, with the rest obtained from reference TRBV7-8 and TRBJ1-5, is as follows: GAGVSQSPRYKVAKRGQDVALRCDPISGHVSLFWYQQALGQGPEFLTYFQNEAQLDKSGLPSDRFFAERPEGSVSTLKIQRTQQEDSAVYLCASSGGAREPQHFGDGTRLSIL.

V is TRBV6-5 and J is TRBJ2-1; D is unclear. This CDR3 has 14 amino acids. V lost 0 bases and J 11 bases, leaving 14 bases between the germline ends. Germline V gene lookup returns CDR1 MNHEY and CDR2 SVGAGI. The CDR3 reads CASSYSRGSPQQFF. The CDR3 coding sequence is TGTGCCAGCAGTTACTCCCGCGGCAGCCCTCAGCAGTTCTTC.

The chain couples TRBV7-2 to TRBJ1-5; TRBD1 matches 7 bases. V was clipped by 8 bases and J by 13 bases; unmatched bases: 14. The CDR3 is made up of 13 amino acids. Germline V gene lookup returns CDR1 SGHTA and CDR2 FQGNSA. This CDR3 is CASGLGQRGIQHF. CDR3 DNA sequence: TGTGCCAGCGGCCTGGGACAGCGAGGGATTCAGCATTTT.

The sample holds one count of this clone. This chain links TRBV5-5 with TRBJ2-3; 7 bases line up with TRBD2. CDR3 size: 14 residues. V was clipped by 5 bases and J by 0 bases; unmatched bases: 3. Germline V gene data show CDR1 as SGHKS and CDR2 as YYEKEE (reference sequence). The CDR3 sequence: CASRPGLSTDTQYF. The DNA for the CDR3 is TGTGCCAGCAGACCGGGACTAAGCACAGATACGCAGTATTTT.

The rearrangement links TRBV10-2 to TRBJ1-3; D possibly corresponds to TRBD1 (5 bases). Trimming shortened V by 6 bases and J by 1 base, and 10 bases separated the two germline ends. The CDR3 is 14 residues long. Germline CDR1 WSHSY, CDR2 SAAADI. The CDR3 DNA is TGCGCCAGCAGACTCAGGGTTTCTGGAAACACCATATATTTT. Its translation is CASRLRVSGNTIYF.

The CDR3 sequence: CASREGQTVNYGYTF. CDR3 DNA: TGCGCCAGCAGGGAGGGCCAAACCGTTAACTATGGCTACACCTTC. V is TRBV5-1 and J is TRBJ1-2; D call uncertain. The V gene's germline CDR1 is SGHRS and CDR2 YFSETQ. Between the trimmed V and J ends, which lost 5 bases and 1 base, there was a span of 15 bases. CDR3 size: 15 residues. Drawing the rest from reference TRBV5-1 and TRBJ1-2, the complete variable domain is KAGVTQTPRYLIKTRGQQVTLSCSPISGHRSVSWYQQTPGQGLQFLFEYFSETQRNKGNFPGRFSGRQFSNSRSEMNVSTLELGDSALYLCASREGQTVNYGYTFGSGTRLTVV.

This clone was found a few times. V is TRBV4-1 and J is TRBJ2-5; D not resolved. The germline V gene has CDR1 MGHRA and CDR2 YSYEKL. The CDR3 consists of 13 residues. Trimming stripped 0 bases from V and 4 bases from J, with 6 bases between. The CDR3 coding sequence is TGCGCCAGCAGCCAAGAGGCAGGAGAGACCCAGTACTTC. Encoded protein: CASSQEAGETQYF.

The V call is TRBV27, the J call TRBJ1-5; 7 positions agree with TRBD1. J was trimmed by 7 bases and V by 3 bases; bases with no gene match: 6. This CDR3 has 14 amino acids. Germline lookup yields CDR1 MNHEY and CDR2 SMNVEV (reference sequence). The CDR3 sequence: CASSLTGRLQPQHF. The CDR3 nucleotides are TGTGCCAGCAGTTTGACAGGGCGGCTCCAGCCCCAGCATTTT.

The chain's CDR3 is CASSALAGGNYGYTF. CDR3 coding DNA: TGTGCCAGCAGTGCTCTGGCAGGGGGTAACTATGGCTACACCTTC. The chain uses TRBV2 and TRBJ1-2; 7 positions agree with TRBD1. Germline trimming cut 4 bases from V and 1 base from J; bases unmatched to any gene: 6. The germline gives CDR1 SNHLY, CDR2 FYNNEI. CDR3 size: 15 residues.

The chain recombines TRBV11-2 with TRBJ1-1; maybe TRBD1 (6 bases). The CDR3 has 15 residues. Per germline, CDR1 SGHAT and CDR2 FQNNGV. Trimming left V 2 bases short and J 11 bases short, with 21 bases between. CDR3 sequence: CASSLPFTRTEKAFF. Here the CDR3 DNA reads TGTGCCAGCAGCTTACCCTTTACTCGGACAGAGAAGGCTTTCTTT. Filled out from reference TRBV11-2 and TRBJ1-1, the complete variable domain reads EAGVAQSPRYKIIEKRQSVAFWCNPISGHATLYWYQQILGQGPKLLIQFQNNGVVDDSQLPKDRFSAERLKGVDSTLKIQPAKLEDSAVYLCASSLPFTRTEKAFFGQGTRLTVV.

This chain joins TRBV28 and TRBJ2-3, with TRBD2 matching over 10 bases. The J segment lost 2 bases and the V segment lost 3 bases, leaving 5 bases of the junction unmatched. This CDR3 contains 16 residues. CDR1 and CDR2 from the germline V gene are MDHEN and SYDVKM. CDR3 nucleotides: TGTGCCAGCAGTTTGATCCTAGCGGGAGACACAGATACGCAGTATTTT. Protein: CASSLILAGDTDTQYF.

The chain couples TRBV30 to TRBJ2-7; D ambiguous. The germline CDR1 and CDR2 sequences are GTSNPN and SVGIG (reference sequence). V was trimmed by 2 bases and J by 2 bases, leaving 4 bases between them. The CDR3 is made up of 11 amino acids. The CDR3 bases are TGTGCCTGGAGTAGCGCCTACGAGCAGTACTTC. This encodes CAWSSAYEQYF.

The V gene is TRBV7-9, the J gene TRBJ2-1; 13 bases map to TRBD2. Germline values: CDR1 SEHNR, CDR2 FQNEAQ (reference sequence). Trimming took 3 bases from V and 0 from J; bases not matched to a gene: 8. The CDR3 has 19 residues. This chain's CDR3 is CASSFELAGGGGSYNEQFF. DNA of the CDR3: TGTGCCAGCAGCTTCGAACTAGCGGGAGGGGGCGGCTCCTACAATGAGCAGTTCTTC.

This clone was seen a single time. The rearrangement joins TRBV9 to TRBJ2-2, with 10 bases that match TRBD1. This CDR3 has 16 amino acids. CDR1 and CDR2 from the germline V gene are SGDLS and YYNGEE. V shed 4 bases, J shed 9 bases, and the junction held 12 bases outside the gene matches. The CDR3 spells CASSPLSGQGTRELFF. CDR3 bases: TGTGCCAGCAGCCCGTTGTCGGGACAGGGGACCCGGGAGCTGTTTTTT.

This clone was recorded a few times. V is TRBV11-2 and J is TRBJ1-1, with a weak D call TRBD1 (5 bases). V was cut by 1 base and J by 0 bases, with 9 bases left in between. The length of the CDR3 is 15 residues. Looked up from germline, CDR1 is SGHAT and CDR2 is FQNNGV. As DNA, the CDR3 is TGTGCCAGCAGCTTAGGACAGCTTATGAACACTGAAGCTTTCTTT. Protein product: CASSLGQLMNTEAFF.